This TCR beta chain was profiled in a study of glioma-infiltrating T cells. Study observations and caveats: Only very few CDR3 sequences appeared in both tissue and blood. Non-neoplastic patients had below-expected tissue-blood divergence, while all gliomas exceeded expectation.

Using RNA template, CDR3s of TCR alpha and beta were amplified with iRepertoire arm-PCR. Input was 100-400 ng of tissue mRNA or PBMC total RNA. TCRdb re-called the multiplex PCR reads through MiXCR, storing one row per CDR3 protein. Among about 140,000 distinct CDR3 sequences, about two fifths were seen once, and the ten largest hold about 18%. CDR1 and CDR2 from the germline V gene are SGHTA and FQGNSA. V was pared by 3 bases and J by 4 bases, with 8 bases between. The CDR3 is made up of 13 amino acids. With regard to this clonotype: Its antigen is as yet unknown.

The sequence was collected from a human donor with low-grade glioma or glioblastoma, undergoing nonglioma brain surgery, or in good health (not recorded which). The rearrangement links TRBV7-2 to TRBJ2-3; D is undetermined. Sequencing was done on a sample of glioma tissue, nonneoplastic brain tissue, or PBMCs (not recorded which). CDR3 in DNA: TGTGCCAGCAGCTTTAGATGGGCAGATACGCAGTATTTT. Translated, it gives CASSFRWADTQYF.